The 31 T cell receptor beta chains reported below all come from one sample, sequenced in a study of blood T cells in healthy people across ages. The second PCR ran about 6 to 12 cycles with a sample-barcoded 5' primer and J-beta primers. TCRdb re-called the 5' RACE reads with MiXCR, one entry per CDR3 protein. Of 890,000 or so distinct CDR3 sequences listed, 55% to 65% are singletons. The sample consisted of blood. The origin of the receptors is a man younger than 45 in good health.

This clonotype was seen a handful of times. The chain's CDR3 is CASCSGGNSYEQYF. In DNA, the CDR3 is TGTGCCAGCTGCAGCGGGGGGAACTCCTACGAGCAGTACTTC. The rearrangement uses TRBV6-2 or TRBV6-3 and TRBJ2-7, with TRBD2 matching 9 bases. The CDR3 covers 14 residues. The V segment lost 8 bases and the J segment 0 bases; nucleotides outside the gene matches: 5. Germline V gene lookup returns CDR1 MNHEY and CDR2 SVGEGT.

This clonotype was counted a few times. The rearrangement uses TRBV4-2 and TRBJ1-2; D remains unclear. The CDR3 is 14 residues long. Looked up from germline, CDR1 is LGHNA and CDR2 is YNFKEQ. Trimming removed 0 bases at V and 4 bases at J, with 9 bases between. The DNA of the CDR3 is TGTGCCAGCAGCCAAGAGGGAAAGGGCTATGGCTACACCTTC. The encoded protein is CASSQEGKGYGYTF.

The chain carries TRBV3-1 and TRBJ2-1, with a tentative D call TRBD2 (6 bases). V was shortened by 0 bases and J by 5 bases, with 14 bases between the two germline ends. Germline V gene sequence: CDR1 LGHDT, CDR2 YNNKEL (reference sequence). CDR3 size: 16 residues. The CDR3 DNA reads as TGTGCCAGCAGCCAAGAGGGGTTGCGGGGCCACAATGAGCAGTTCTTC. Residues: CASSQEGLRGHNEQFF.

This clonotype was observed a handful of times. This rearrangement joins TRBV5-1 to TRBJ2-7; TRBD1 might be the D (5 bases). Germline V gives CDR1 SGHRS, CDR2 YFSETQ. V gave up 0 bases and J gave up 0 bases, with 10 bases separating them. The CDR3 covers 15 residues. CDR3 protein: CASSLEGASSYEQYF. CDR3 nucleotide sequence: TGCGCCAGCAGCTTGGAAGGGGCCAGCTCCTACGAGCAGTACTTC.

This chain joins TRBV7-9 and TRBJ2-1; 9 bases match TRBD1. Germline V gene sequence: CDR1 SEHNR, CDR2 FQNEAQ (reference sequence). This CDR3 is 16 amino acids long. J gave up 2 bases and V 5 bases, and 7 bases lay outside the gene matches. CDR3 sequence (DNA): TGTGCCAGCAGCCTACAGGGGGCAGGGACCTACAATGAGCAGTTCTTC. It codes for CASSLQGAGTYNEQFF. The full variable domain, completed using reference TRBV7-9 and TRBJ2-1, is DTGVSQNPRHKITKRGQNVTFRCDPISEHNRLYWYRQTLGQGPEFLTYFQNEAQLEKSRLLSDRFSAERPKGSFSTLEIQRTEQGDSAMYLCASSLQGAGTYNEQFFGPGTRLTVL.

The chain joins TRBV5-5 to TRBJ1-2; D perhaps matches TRBD1 (6 bases). Germline V lookup: CDR1 SGHKS, CDR2 YYEKEE (reference sequence). The CDR3 covers 15 residues. Trimming stripped 4 bases from V and 3 bases from J, with 16 bases between. The CDR3 region has the DNA TGTGCCAGCAGCCCCTCATTGGGGGCGGACTATGGCTACACCTTC. It yields the protein CASSPSLGADYGYTF. The entire variable domain, with the rest obtained from reference TRBV5-5 and TRBJ1-2, is as follows: DAGVTQSPTHLIKTRGQQVTLRCSPISGHKSVSWYQQVLGQGPQFIFQYYEKEERGRGNFPDRFSARQFPNYSSELNVNALLLGDSALYLCASSPSLGADYGYTFGSGTRLTVV.

The chain links TRBV5-6 to TRBJ2-3, with TRBD2 matching 8 bases. The ends lost 0 bases at V and 0 bases at J; junction bases unmatched: 9. The germline CDR1 and CDR2 sequences are SGHDT and YYEEEE. There are 18 residues in the CDR3. The CDR3 DNA is TGTGCCAGCAGCTTGGAGGGAAGCGGGGGAACTAGCACAGATACGCAGTATTTT. Translation: CASSLEGSGGTSTDTQYF.

The chain combines TRBV29-1 with TRBJ1-5, with D perhaps TRBD1 (5 bases). V lost 4 bases and J 7 bases, leaving 14 bases between the germline ends. CDR1 SQVTM and CDR2 ANQGSEA come from the germline V gene. This CDR3 has 13 amino acids. The CDR3 bases are TGCAGCGTTGCCCCGCCGGGGGGGCAGCCCCAGCATTTT. This encodes CSVAPPGGQPQHF.

The genes are TRBV20-1 and TRBJ1-2; D call uncertain. CDR1 is DFQATT, CDR2 SNEGSKA, per germline (reference sequence). The CDR3 contains 15 residues. V gave up 0 bases and J gave up 3 bases, with 14 bases separating them. In DNA, the CDR3 is TGCAGTGCTAGAGATCCGTCGGGTTTGGACTATGGCTACACCTTC. Amino acids: CSARDPSGLDYGYTF.

V is TRBV20-1 and J is TRBJ2-7, with TRBD1 matching 10 bases. CDR1 and CDR2 from the germline V gene are DFQATT and SNEGSKA (reference sequence). Trimming took 6 bases from V and 5 from J; bases not matched to a gene: 10. The CDR3 covers 14 residues. The CDR3 nucleotides read TGCAGTGCCCCCATCCGGGACAGGGGAAACGAGCAGTACTTC. Protein: CSAPIRDRGNEQYF.

This clonotype was detected only a few times. The rearrangement uses TRBV12-3 or TRBV12-4 and TRBJ1-2, with 7 bases that match TRBD1. Trimming cost V 7 bases and J 2 bases; bases outside gene matches: 10. The CDR3 has 15 amino acids. For the CDR3, the DNA is TGTGCCAGCACGCGGAATGGAGGGGGCAACTATGGCTACACCTTC. Its protein is CASTRNGGGNYGYTF.

The chain carries TRBV9 and TRBJ2-1; D is possibly TRBD1 or TRBD2 (7 bases each). The CDR3 sequence is 15 residues long. Germline V gives CDR1 SGDLS, CDR2 YYNGEE. The V gene lost 3 bases and the J gene lost 10 bases, with 20 bases spanning the gap. CDR3 amino acids: CASSGLTGREGEQFF. Written as DNA, the CDR3 is TGTGCCAGCAGCGGCCTGACAGGGAGGGAAGGCGAGCAGTTCTTC. The variable domain in full, with the rest retrieved from reference TRBV9 and TRBJ2-1, is DSGVTQTPKHLITATGQRVTLRCSPRSGDLSVYWYQQSLDQGLQFLIQYYNGEERAKGNILERFSAQQFPDLHSELNLSSLELGDSALYFCASSGLTGREGEQFFGPGTRLTVL.

This chain connects TRBV7-6 to TRBJ2-7; D possibly corresponds to TRBD2 (6 bases). The CDR3 is 13 residues long. The germline gives CDR1 SGHVS, CDR2 FNYEAQ. Trimming removed 2 bases from V and 7 bases from J, with 12 bases in between. The CDR3 region has the DNA TGTGCCAGCAGCTTAACTAGCCGGAGGGAGCAGTACTTC. This gives the protein CASSLTSRREQYF.

The gene calls are TRBV7-2 and TRBJ2-1; the D gene is possibly TRBD1 (7 bases). CDR1 is SGHTA and CDR2 is FQGNSA in the germline V gene. CDR3 length: 16 residues. Trimming shortened V by 5 bases and J by 0 bases, and 14 bases separated the two germline ends. The DNA of the CDR3 is TGTGCCAGCAGCACACAGGGGACTGGCTCCTACAATGAGCAGTTCTTC. This translates into CASSTQGTGSYNEQFF.

This clonotype showed up just a few times. The chain uses TRBV6-6 and TRBJ1-2; D is uncertain. Per the germline V gene, CDR1 is MNHNY and CDR2 is SVGAGI (reference sequence). CDR3 length equals 12 residues. Trimming pared 6 bases from V and 5 bases from J, leaving 10 bases between. CDR3 sequence reads: CASSREIYGYTF. CDR3 nucleotides: TGTGCCAGCAGCCGGGAGATATATGGCTACACCTTC.

This clonotype appeared a single time. This chain connects TRBV7-2 to TRBJ2-3; 7 bases agree with TRBD1. This CDR3 region has 13 residues. Germline V lookup: CDR1 SGHTA, CDR2 FQGNSA. Losses at the gene ends were 5 bases for V and 5 bases for J; bases not matched to a gene: 4. This CDR3 reads CASSGDREDTQYF. The CDR3 DNA is TGTGCCAGCAGCGGAGACAGGGAAGATACGCAGTATTTT.

This clonotype was detected only a few times. This chain connects TRBV20-1 to TRBJ2-7; 8 bases are shared with TRBD2. There are 16 residues in the CDR3. The junction had 8 bases not matched to a gene; V was cut back by 0 bases and J by 1 base. Germline CDR1 reads DFQATT; CDR2 reads SNEGSKA (reference sequence). The CDR3 spells CSAREGYRGGSYEQYF. The CDR3 nucleotides read TGCAGTGCTAGAGAGGGCTACCGGGGGGGTTCCTACGAGCAGTACTTC.

The rearrangement joins TRBV29-1 to TRBJ2-3; D is perhaps TRBD1 (6 bases). The V and J ends lost 6 bases and 11 bases respectively, with 12 bases between them. CDR1 is SQVTM and CDR2 is ANQGSEA in the germline V gene. This CDR3 comprises 10 residues. The DNA for the CDR3 is TGCAGCGTAGAACAGGGTTTGCAGTATTTT. This encodes CSVEQGLQYF.

This clonotype was observed a few times. The chain links TRBV12-3 or TRBV12-4 to TRBJ2-5; 9 nucleotides line up with TRBD1. The closer fit of TRBJ2-7 to the DNA end suggests the J call may be wrong. The CDR3 length is 15 residues. CDR3 sequence reads: CASSASGTGRYEQYF. CDR3 in DNA: TGTGCCAGCAGTGCCTCCGGGACAGGGAGGTACGAGCAGTACTTC.

This clonotype was counted between two and nine times. The rearrangement links TRBV29-1 to TRBJ2-6, with D uncertain. The V end lost 4 bases, the J end lost 0 bases, and 4 bases lay between the germline ends. Germline values: CDR1 SQVTM, CDR2 ANQGSEA. This CDR3 comprises 13 residues. The CDR3 reads CSVVSSGANVLTF. The CDR3 DNA sequence: TGCAGCGTTGTTTCCTCTGGGGCCAACGTCCTGACTTTC.

The chain uses TRBV29-1 and TRBJ2-4; maybe TRBD1 (5 bases). The J call may be in error: the DNA end matches TRBJ2-7 better. The CDR3 consists of 13 residues. Germline lookup yields CDR1 SQVTM and CDR2 ANQGSEA. The CDR3 sequence: CSVVATERYEQYF. The CDR3 bases are TGCAGCGTTGTTGCGACAGAAAGATACGAGCAGTACTTC.

The chain links TRBV12-3 or TRBV12-4 to TRBJ1-2; a weak D match, TRBD1 (5 bases). The CDR3 has 15 residues. Trimming removed 6 bases from V and 7 bases from J, with 21 bases in between. The CDR3 spells CASSRSGTGVFGYTF. The CDR3 region has the DNA TGTGCCAGCAGCCGCTCGGGGACGGGGGTCTTTGGCTACACCTTC.

V and J are TRBV20-1 and TRBJ2-7, with 7 nucleotides matching TRBD2. V was pared by 5 bases and J by 3 bases, with 16 bases of the junction left unmatched. The length of the CDR3 is 16 residues. Germline CDR1 reads DFQATT; CDR2 reads SNEGSKA (reference sequence). Here the CDR3 reads CSASPLLASGDYEQYF. CDR3 coding DNA: TGCAGTGCTTCCCCTCTACTCGCCAGCGGGGACTACGAGCAGTACTTC.

V is TRBV20-1 and J is TRBJ1-5, with TRBD1 as a possible D gene (6 bases). The germline CDR1 and CDR2 sequences are DFQATT and SNEGSKA (reference sequence). V was trimmed by 8 bases and J by 2 bases, leaving 19 bases between them. This CDR3 spans 15 amino acids. The CDR3 coding sequence is TGCAGTACTGACGATTTTTCAGGGGGCAATCAGCCCCAGCATTTT. This encodes CSTDDFSGGNQPQHF.

This chain links TRBV29-1 with TRBJ1-2, with D perhaps matching TRBD1 (6 bases). V lost 0 bases and J 6 bases, leaving 11 bases between the germline ends. Germline values: CDR1 SQVTM, CDR2 ANQGSEA. This CDR3 comprises 13 residues. CDR3 coding DNA: TGCAGCGTTGAAGAGGGGGGCTCTAATGGCTACACCTTC. Its translation: CSVEEGGSNGYTF. Using reference TRBV29-1 and TRBJ1-2 for the parts outside the CDR3, the full variable domain is SAVISQKPSRDICQRGTSLTIQCQVDSQVTMMFWYRQQPGQSLTLIATANQGSEATYESGFVIDKFPISRPNLTFSTLTVSNMSPEDSSIYLCSVEEGGSNGYTFGSGTRLTVV.

V is TRBV7-9 and J is TRBJ2-3, with a tentative D call TRBD2 (5 bases). V was cut by 7 bases and J by 0 bases, with 11 bases left in between. Germline CDR1 and CDR2: SEHNR and FQNEAQ (reference sequence). The CDR3 is 14 amino acids. The DNA of the CDR3 is TGTGCCAGCAATCTCGGGGTTAGCACAGATACGCAGTATTTT. This translates into CASNLGVSTDTQYF.

With regard to this clonotype: A read error may produce the germline difference seen at one junction end. The chain links TRBV3-1 to TRBJ2-4, with 8 bases matching TRBD1. The CDR3 covers 15 residues. The germline CDR1 and CDR2 sequences are LGHDT and YNNKEL (reference sequence). The CDR3 spells CACSQDRTGNNIQYF. CDR3 DNA sequence: TGTGCCTGCAGCCAAGATAGGACAGGGAACAACATTCAGTACTTC.

The chain's CDR3 is CASSLWQRGSGETQYF. For the CDR3, the DNA is TGTGCCAGCAGCCTTTGGCAGCGGGGGTCAGGAGAGACCCAGTACTTC. The genes are TRBV4-2 and TRBJ2-5; 8 bases are a match to TRBD2. Germline V lookup: CDR1 LGHNA, CDR2 YNFKEQ. The junction had 11 bases not matched to a gene; V was cut back by 4 bases and J by 4 bases. There are 16 residues in the CDR3.

This clonotype was picked up a small number of times. CDR3 in amino acids: CATSRAGMDSSYNEQFF. CDR3 sequence (DNA): TGTGCCACCAGCAGAGCTGGAATGGACAGCTCCTACAATGAGCAGTTCTTC. The J gene is TRBJ2-1, the V gene TRBV15; maybe TRBD1 (6 bases). V shed 1 base and J shed 0 bases, with 13 bases lying between them. The CDR3 sequence is 17 residues long. The germline CDR1 and CDR2 sequences are LNHNV and YYDKDF (reference sequence).

The gene calls are TRBV7-9 and TRBJ1-1; D perhaps matches TRBD1 (6 bases). Germline V lookup: CDR1 SEHNR, CDR2 FQNEAQ (reference sequence). This CDR3 is 13 amino acids long. Between the trimmed V and J ends, which lost 2 bases and 6 bases, there was a span of 10 bases. CDR3 sequence reads: CASSLLAGAEAFF. CDR3 in DNA: TGTGCCAGCAGCTTACTGGCAGGGGCTGAAGCTTTCTTT. Full variable domain (remainder filled in from reference TRBV7-9 and TRBJ1-1): DTGVSQNPRHKITKRGQNVTFRCDPISEHNRLYWYRQTLGQGPEFLTYFQNEAQLEKSRLLSDRFSAERPKGSFSTLEIQRTEQGDSAMYLCASSLLAGAEAFFGQGTRLTVV.

The chain recombines TRBV4-2 with TRBJ2-3; TRBD2 matches 9 bases. Trimming took 0 bases from V and 3 from J; bases not matched to a gene: 7. The CDR3 has 17 amino acids. CDR1 LGHNA and CDR2 YNFKEQ come from the germline V gene. The CDR3, as DNA: TGTGCCAGCAGCCAAGATCCGACTAGCGGACCGACAGATACGCAGTATTTT. This encodes CASSQDPTSGPTDTQYF.